These 21 T cell receptor beta chains originate from one sample sequenced in a study of breast tumors, draining lymph nodes, adjacent tissues. A single record per CDR3 protein comes from TCRdb applying MiXCR to the multiplex PCR reads. The repertoire holds around 250,000 distinct CDR3 sequences, with 30% to 35% as singletons. Breast cancer patients provided tissue from their axillary draining lymph nodes. The specimen was axillary lymph node tissue. All receptors derive from a female donor with breast cancer. Some clones in this sample may be carry-over from other donors' samples.

The J gene is TRBJ2-5, the V gene TRBV7-9, with a weak D call TRBD1 (6 bases). This CDR3 spans 15 amino acids. Germline loops: CDR1 SEHNR, CDR2 FQNEAQ (reference sequence). Trimming cost V 5 bases and J 9 bases, with 22 bases left between them. The DNA for the CDR3 is TGTGCCAGCAGCCTGAAGGTGGGACAACAAGACCCCCAGTACTTC. It translates to CASSLKVGQQDPQYF.

This clonotype came up many times. Relative to the germline gene, one junction end is altered; a read error may explain this. The CDR3 nucleotides read TGTACCAGCAGCTTGGAGGGAACGGGCACAGATACGCAGTATTTT. Translating it yields CTSSLEGTGTDTQYF. The chain is built from TRBV7-9 and TRBJ2-3; D might be TRBD2 (6 bases). The CDR3 has 15 amino acids. Germline CDR1 is SEHNR and CDR2 is FQNEAQ (reference sequence).

There are many counts of this clonotype. The J gene is TRBJ2-7, the V gene TRBV2, with TRBD2 as a possible D gene (5 bases). Germline lookup yields CDR1 SNHLY and CDR2 FYNNEI. Trimming took off 8 bases at V and 0 bases at J, with 14 bases between the two ends. The CDR3 has 14 residues. The CDR3 reads CASLSWESSYEQYF. CDR3 coding DNA: TGTGCCAGCCTGTCATGGGAGAGCTCCTACGAGCAGTACTTC.

The chain is built from TRBV20-1 and TRBJ2-7, with 10 bases matching TRBD2. The CDR3 is made up of 17 amino acids. The germline gives CDR1 DFQATT, CDR2 SNEGSKA (reference sequence). The ends lost 3 bases at V and 1 base at J; junction bases unmatched: 12. CDR3 coding DNA: TGCAGTGCTAGGGGGGGGGATCTAGCGGGAGTGTCCTACGAGCAGTACTTC. This encodes CSARGGDLAGVSYEQYF.

V usage is TRBV19 and J usage is TRBJ2-5, with D perhaps being TRBD1 or TRBD2 (5 bases each). V lost 6 bases to trimming and J lost 5 bases, with 16 bases between them. CDR1 and CDR2 from the germline V gene are LNHDA and SQIVND (reference sequence). This CDR3 comprises 14 residues. The CDR3: CASSPGTLMETQYF. Written as DNA, the CDR3 is TGTGCCAGTAGCCCCGGGACCTTAATGGAGACCCAGTACTTC.

The rearrangement uses TRBV2 and TRBJ1-5; 9 bases fit TRBD1. This CDR3 has 17 amino acids. Trimming took 6 bases from V and 7 from J; bases not matched to a gene: 16. Germline V gene sequence: CDR1 SNHLY, CDR2 FYNNEI. As DNA, the CDR3 is TGTGCCAGCAGGGAACAGGGGGCCAGGGGCTATGAGCAGCCCCAGCATTTT. Translating gives CASREQGARGYEQPQHF.

There are many counts of this clonotype. The chain uses TRBV6-5 and TRBJ2-6; TRBD1 might be the D (6 bases). CDR1 is MNHEY and CDR2 is SVGAGI in the germline V gene. The CDR3 loop spans 16 amino acids. The V gene lost 7 bases and the J gene lost 0 bases, with 13 bases spanning the gap. CDR3 residues: CASKSGAHSGANVLTF. The DNA for the CDR3 is TGTGCCAGCAAATCAGGGGCCCACTCTGGGGCCAACGTCCTGACTTTC.

The table lists this clonotype with many counts. V and J are TRBV3-1 and TRBJ2-6, with D maybe TRBD2 (6 bases). This CDR3 spans 18 amino acids. V lost 5 bases and J lost 0, with 17 bases in between. CDR1 is LGHDT, CDR2 YNNKEL, per germline (reference sequence). CDR3 amino acids: CASSSGGGSLSGANVLTF. In DNA form, the CDR3 reads TGTGCCAGCAGCTCCGGGGGAGGCAGCCTCTCTGGGGCCAACGTCCTGACTTTC.

In its sample, this clonotype was seen many times. The V and J genes are TRBV6-1 and TRBJ1-4; D gene ambiguous. V was cut by 4 bases and J by 10 bases, with 25 bases left in between. Germline V gene sequence: CDR1 MNHNS, CDR2 SASEGT. The CDR3 extends over 17 amino acids. As DNA, the CDR3 is TGTGCCAGCAGTGTTAGGGCTATAATCAAACAGTCGTCAAAACTGTTTTTT. This sequence encodes CASSVRAIIKQSSKLFF.

As for this clonotype: With a much larger clone just one base away, this may be a read error. This chain connects TRBV20-1 to TRBJ2-5; 7 positions agree with TRBD2. Germline V lookup: CDR1 DFQATT, CDR2 SNEGSKA (reference sequence). The CDR3 sequence is 14 residues long. V gave up 1 base and J gave up 4 bases; unmatched junction bases: 6. This chain's CDR3 is CSARVSGIRETQYF. The CDR3 nucleotides are TGCAGTGCTAGAGTAAGCGGGATTCGAGAGACCCAGTACTTC.

The chain combines TRBV24-1 with TRBJ2-7; 9 nucleotides match TRBD2. Germline assignment: CDR1 KGHDR and CDR2 SFDVKD. The CDR3 length is 14 residues. Trimming cost V 4 bases and J 3 bases; bases outside gene matches: 3. The CDR3 reads CATSDRLAVYEQYF. The CDR3 bases are TGTGCCACCAGTGACCGACTAGCGGTCTACGAGCAGTACTTC.

This clonotype was picked up many times. V gene TRBV6-1 combines with J gene TRBJ2-5; D is ambiguous. The V and J ends lost 2 bases and 5 bases respectively, with 9 bases between them. Germline assignment: CDR1 MNHNS and CDR2 SASEGT. The CDR3 spans 13 residues. The chain's CDR3 is CASSEWLGETQYF. The CDR3 DNA reads as TGTGCCAGCAGTGAATGGTTGGGGGAGACCCAGTACTTC.

Of note for this clonotype: This may arise from a read error, as a much more abundant clone is one base away. J is TRBJ1-2 and V is TRBV5-8; possible D gene TRBD1, 6 bases. With 1 base removed from V and 5 bases from J, the gap between germline ends came to 9 bases. Germline CDR1 is SGHTS and CDR2 is YDEGEE. This CDR3 region has 13 residues. The CDR3 region has the DNA TGTGCCAGCAGCTTGAACGGGACATATGGCTACACCTTC. Amino acid sequence: CASSLNGTYGYTF.

About this clonotype: A much larger clone lies a single base off, so this may be a read error. This chain uses TRBV10-3 with TRBJ2-3; D is uncertain. This CDR3 comprises 11 residues. Germline loops: CDR1 ENHRY, CDR2 SYGVKD. V was clipped by 10 bases and J by 6 bases, with 11 bases between them. The CDR3 sequence is CASTPLDTQYF. CDR3 DNA sequence: TGTGCCAGCACCCCCCTCGATACGCAGTATTTT.

This clonotype was found many times. The rearrangement joins TRBV20-1 to TRBJ2-1, with TRBD1 matching over 8 bases. There are 15 residues in the CDR3. V lost 6 bases, J lost 7 bases, and 14 bases stayed unmatched. Germline V CDR1 and CDR2: DFQATT, SNEGSKA (reference sequence). CDR3 region: CSAVRGHDLRNEQFF. In nucleotides, the CDR3 is TGCAGTGCGGTCAGGGGGCACGATCTAAGGAATGAGCAGTTCTTC.

The chain has TRBV20-1 and TRBJ2-2; D is uncertain. The CDR3 is 11 residues long. CDR1 is DFQATT, CDR2 SNEGSKA, per germline (reference sequence). V lost 6 bases and J 5 bases, leaving 7 bases between the germline ends. As DNA, the CDR3 is TGCAGTGCCCCTCGGACCGGGGAGCTGTTTTTT. Its translation: CSAPRTGELFF.

This clonotype was seen at least ten times. The genes are TRBV29-1 and TRBJ2-5; 12 bases match TRBD2. After removal of 1 base from V and 2 bases from J, the junction contained 2 bases not matched to a gene. The CDR3 extends over 15 amino acids. Germline CDR1 and CDR2: SQVTM and ANQGSEA. CDR3 amino acids: CSVEGGLAGQETQYF. CDR3 nucleotides: TGCAGCGTTGAAGGAGGACTAGCGGGGCAAGAGACCCAGTACTTC. Based on the CDR3 plus reference TRBV29-1 and TRBJ2-5, the full variable domain is SAVISQKPSRDICQRGTSLTIQCQVDSQVTMMFWYRQQPGQSLTLIATANQGSEATYESGFVIDKFPISRPNLTFSTLTVSNMSPEDSSIYLCSVEGGLAGQETQYFGPGTRLLVL.

V is TRBV5-5 and J is TRBJ1-2; D unresolved. The germline V and J ends were trimmed by 0 bases and 2 bases, with 20 bases remaining between them. Per germline, CDR1 SGHKS and CDR2 YYEKEE (reference sequence). The CDR3 runs to 18 residues. CDR3 sequence (DNA): TGTGCCAGCAGCTTGGCGGTTAACCCTAAAACTTTAAACTATGGCTACACCTTC. This encodes CASSLAVNPKTLNYGYTF. The variable domain in full, with the rest retrieved from reference TRBV5-5 and TRBJ1-2, is DAGVTQSPTHLIKTRGQQVTLRCSPISGHKSVSWYQQVLGQGPQFIFQYYEKEERGRGNFPDRFSARQFPNYSSELNVNALLLGDSALYLCASSLAVNPKTLNYGYTFGSGTRLTVV.

The rearrangement links TRBV6-1 to TRBJ2-1, with D possibly being TRBD1 (6 bases). The V gene's germline CDR1 is MNHNS and CDR2 SASEGT. Trimming removed 8 bases at V and 8 bases at J, with 16 bases between. There are 13 residues in the CDR3. CDR3 DNA sequence: TGTGCCAGCTACATAGGGGGTCGGGATGAGCAGTTCTTC. This translates into CASYIGGRDEQFF.

This clonotype was found many times. The chain uses TRBV29-1 and TRBJ2-1; 10 bases are a match to TRBD2. Germline V gives CDR1 SQVTM, CDR2 ANQGSEA. V shed 4 bases and J 6 bases; nucleotides not matched to a gene: 3. The CDR3 loop spans 13 amino acids. The CDR3 sequence: CSVVTSGFNEQFF. The CDR3 region has the DNA TGCAGCGTTGTGACTAGCGGGTTCAATGAGCAGTTCTTC.

This clonotype was counted many times. The V call is TRBV20-1, the J call TRBJ2-7; unclear D gene. V lost 0 bases and J 4 bases, leaving 10 bases between the germline ends. Per the germline V gene, CDR1 is DFQATT and CDR2 is SNEGSKA (reference sequence). This CDR3 is 13 amino acids long. The chain's CDR3 is CSARDFEDYEQYF. CDR3 sequence (DNA): TGCAGTGCTAGAGATTTCGAGGATTACGAGCAGTACTTC.